These 21 T cell receptor beta chains originate from one sample sequenced in a study of blood T cell repertoires in COVID-19. Libraries were prepared by immunoSEQ multiplex PCR; TCRdb keeps only in-frame clonotypes and omits some of them. In the table there are some 120,000 clones, roughly 84% of which are singletons. Sequenced: peripheral blood. These receptors came from a woman under 40 who had recovered from COVID-19.

J is TRBJ2-4 and V is TRBV6-5; TRBD1 agrees at 9 bases. V gave up 2 bases and J gave up 8 bases; unmatched junction bases: 7. The CDR3 is 15 residues long. From germline, CDR1 is MNHEY and CDR2 SVGAGI. This CDR3 reads CASSYMTGGRDIQYF. The CDR3 coding sequence is TGTGCCAGCAGTTACATGACAGGGGGAAGAGACATTCAGTACTTC.

This clone was found a few times. Distinct nucleotide sequences in the sample also encode this CDR3. This chain uses TRBV19 with TRBJ1-2; D is uncertain. Germline CDR1 reads LNHDA; CDR2 reads SQIVND (reference sequence). V shed 4 bases and J shed 4 bases, with 4 bases lying between them. The CDR3 spans 11 residues. CDR3 bases: TGTGCCAGTAGTAATAGCTATGGCTACACCTTC. It codes for CASSNSYGYTF.

The chain employs TRBV12-3 or TRBV12-4 and TRBJ1-2; a weak D match, TRBD1 (6 bases). V lost 6 bases to trimming and J lost 4 bases, with 12 bases between them. The CDR3 sequence is 13 residues long. The CDR3 coding sequence is TGTGCCAGCAGCAGGGGTACCTTCTATGGCTACACCTTC. Amino acids: CASSRGTFYGYTF.

The chain is built from TRBV7-2 and TRBJ1-2; unclear D gene. This CDR3 is 14 amino acids long. V gave up 5 bases and J gave up 3 bases, with 13 bases separating them. The germline V gene encodes CDR1 SGHTA and CDR2 FQGNSA. For the CDR3, the DNA is TGTGCCAGCAGCGCCCGCAGTGAAGACTATGGCTACACCTTC. Translation gives CASSARSEDYGYTF.

The rearrangement links TRBV3-1 (or the pseudogene TRBV3-2) to TRBJ2-5; possible D gene TRBD2, 6 bases. Between the trimmed V and J ends, which lost 4 bases and 2 bases, there was a span of 8 bases. In germline, CDR1 is LGHDT, CDR2 YNNKEL (reference sequence). The CDR3 contains 13 residues. CDR3 in DNA: TGTGCCAGCAGCCTCCTAGCGCAAGAGACCCAGTACTTC. It translates to CASSLLAQETQYF.

V is TRBV3-1 (or the pseudogene TRBV3-2) and J is TRBJ1-1; a weak D match, TRBD1 (5 bases). Germline V gene data show CDR1 as LGHDT and CDR2 as YNNKEL (reference sequence). The CDR3 loop spans 13 amino acids. The ends were cut back, 1 base at V and 4 bases at J, with 7 bases in the middle. The CDR3 here is CASSQGGVTEAFF. CDR3 DNA: TGTGCCAGCAGCCAAGGGGGGGTCACTGAAGCTTTCTTT.

V gene TRBV5-6 combines with J gene TRBJ1-1; maybe TRBD1 (5 bases). The CDR3 extends over 14 amino acids. Germline CDR1 is SGHDT and CDR2 is YYEEEE. Trimming removed 0 bases from V and 4 bases from J, with 10 bases in between. This CDR3 is CASSLAGTITEAFF. The CDR3 nucleotides are TGTGCCAGCAGCTTGGCCGGGACTATCACTGAAGCTTTCTTT.

This clone came up once. V and J are TRBV13 and TRBJ2-1; D is perhaps TRBD1 (5 bases). Trimming stripped 3 bases from V and 4 bases from J, with 10 bases between. CDR1 PRHDT and CDR2 FYEKMQ come from the germline V gene (reference sequence). The CDR3 spans 14 residues. CDR3: CASSLTEIYNEQFF. CDR3 coding DNA: TGTGCCAGCAGCTTGACAGAGATTTACAATGAGCAGTTCTTC.

This clone was observed at least ten times. The chain joins TRBV11-2 to TRBJ2-7, with a possible D match to TRBD2 (5 bases). The CDR3 is 13 amino acids. V was trimmed by 1 base and J by 6 bases, leaving 10 bases between them. Germline CDR1 reads SGHAT; CDR2 reads FQNNGV. CDR3 sequence: CASSLAGVSEQYF. The DNA of the CDR3 is TGTGCCAGCAGCTTAGCCGGGGTTAGCGAGCAGTACTTC.

This chain joins TRBV2 and TRBJ2-7, with 10 nucleotides matching TRBD2. Germline V gene data show CDR1 as SNHLY and CDR2 as FYNNEI. With V trimmed by 5 bases and J by 5 bases, 9 bases remained unmatched. The CDR3 is 15 amino acids. In nucleotides, the CDR3 is TGTGCCAGCAGTCAAATTCTAGCGGGAGATAACGAGCAGTACTTC. Translated: CASSQILAGDNEQYF. Drawing the rest from reference TRBV2 and TRBJ2-7, the complete variable domain is EPEVTQTPSHQVTQMGQEVILRCVPISNHLYFYWYRQILGQKVEFLVSFYNNEISEKSEIFDDQFSVERPDGSNFTLKIRSTKLEDSAMYFCASSQILAGDNEQYFGPGTRLTVT.

This clone has only a few counts. The chain joins TRBV18 to TRBJ1-6; 9 positions agree with TRBD1. With 0 bases clipped from V and 0 bases from J, the junction kept 6 bases outside the gene matches. This CDR3 contains 19 residues. Germline CDR1 reads KGHSH; CDR2 reads LQKENI. CDR3 amino acids: CASSPPGQGRGSYNSPLHF. The CDR3 region has the DNA TGTGCCAGCTCACCACCGGGACAGGGAAGAGGCTCCTATAATTCACCCCTCCACTTT.

In nucleotides, the CDR3 is TGTGCCAGCGGAAGGGGGTTCAGCACAGATACGCAGTATTTT. Translated: CASGRGFSTDTQYF. The J gene is TRBJ2-3, the V gene TRBV3-1 (or the pseudogene TRBV3-2); D is possibly TRBD1 (6 bases). Germline V lookup: CDR1 LGHDT, CDR2 YNNKEL (reference sequence). The CDR3 sequence is 14 residues long. Deletions cut 8 bases from V and 0 bases from J, with 12 bases between.

The chain carries TRBV4-1 and TRBJ2-3, with TRBD1 matching over 8 bases. CDR3 size: 15 residues. Looked up from germline, CDR1 is MGHRA and CDR2 is YSYEKL. V was pared by 5 bases and J by 1 base, with 5 bases of the junction left unmatched. CDR3 DNA: TGCGCCAGCAGCGTACAGGGGGACCGCACAGATACGCAGTATTTT. Residues: CASSVQGDRTDTQYF.

This sequence joins TRBV7-3 and TRBJ1-2, with D unresolved. The V gene lost 3 bases and the J gene lost 4 bases, with 6 bases spanning the gap. The CDR3 is 12 amino acids. Germline CDR1 and CDR2: SGHTA and FQGTGA. The CDR3 loop reads CASSFEGYGYTF. CDR3 in DNA: TGTGCCAGCAGCTTTGAGGGCTATGGCTACACCTTC.

V usage is TRBV25-1 and J usage is TRBJ2-7; 7 bases match TRBD1. The germline CDR1 and CDR2 sequences are MGHDK and SYGVNS. Trimming took 5 bases from V and 4 from J; bases not matched to a gene: 8. The CDR3 has 14 residues. Here the CDR3 reads CASSPGTAQYEQYF. The DNA for the CDR3 is TGTGCCAGCAGTCCCGGGACAGCGCAGTACGAGCAGTACTTC.

The chain uses TRBV3-1 (or the pseudogene TRBV3-2) and TRBJ2-1; the D gene is possibly TRBD1 (5 bases). Germline CDR1 is LGHDT and CDR2 is YNNKEL (reference sequence). This CDR3 is built from 14 residues. V lost 1 base and J 5 bases, leaving 9 bases between the germline ends. Here the CDR3 reads CASSQVRADNEQFF. The CDR3 nucleotides read TGTGCCAGCAGCCAAGTCAGGGCCGACAATGAGCAGTTCTTC.

This clone has only one observation. The J gene is TRBJ2-1, the V gene TRBV10-3; no reliable D call. V was trimmed by 0 bases and J by 6 bases, leaving 9 bases between them. This CDR3 contains 14 residues. Germline V gene data show CDR1 as ENHRY and CDR2 as SYGVKD. The CDR3 loop reads CAISESKLGNEQFF. The CDR3, as DNA: TGTGCCATCAGTGAGTCCAAGCTCGGCAATGAGCAGTTCTTC.

Details on this clone: This sample includes further DNA sequences coding for the same CDR3. This sequence joins TRBV5-1 and TRBJ1-1, with D possibly TRBD1 on 5 matching bases. The length of the CDR3 is 14 residues. Trimming left V 3 bases short and J 1 base short, with 10 bases between. CDR1 SGHRS and CDR2 YFSETQ come from the germline V gene. The CDR3 DNA is TGCGCCAGCAGCTCGCAGGGAGGGAACACTGAAGCTTTCTTT. It is translated as CASSSQGGNTEAFF.

The V and J genes are TRBV7-9 and TRBJ1-2; D uncertain. Trimming took off 7 bases at V and 2 bases at J, with 11 bases between the two ends. The CDR3 extends over 13 amino acids. Germline values: CDR1 SEHNR, CDR2 FQNEAQ (reference sequence). CDR3 DNA sequence: TGTGCCAGCACCTCCGACAAGAACTATGGCTACACCTTC. Its protein product is CASTSDKNYGYTF.

The rearrangement joins TRBV2 to TRBJ2-1, with no clear D. The V gene's germline CDR1 is SNHLY and CDR2 FYNNEI. The CDR3 runs 12 residues. The V end lost 2 bases, the J end lost 8 bases, and 7 bases lay between the germline ends. CDR3 sequence reads: CASSETSHEQFF. The CDR3, as DNA: TGTGCCAGCAGTGAAACGAGCCATGAGCAGTTCTTC.

V is TRBV3-1 (or the pseudogene TRBV3-2) and J is TRBJ1-5; D not certain. V lost 0 bases to trimming and J lost 1 base, with 10 bases between them. Germline-derived CDR1 and CDR2 are LGHDT and YNNKEL (reference sequence). The CDR3 consists of 16 residues. This CDR3 reads CASSQDGGGSNQPQHF. The DNA for the CDR3 is TGTGCCAGCAGCCAAGATGGTGGAGGCAGCAATCAGCCCCAGCATTTT.